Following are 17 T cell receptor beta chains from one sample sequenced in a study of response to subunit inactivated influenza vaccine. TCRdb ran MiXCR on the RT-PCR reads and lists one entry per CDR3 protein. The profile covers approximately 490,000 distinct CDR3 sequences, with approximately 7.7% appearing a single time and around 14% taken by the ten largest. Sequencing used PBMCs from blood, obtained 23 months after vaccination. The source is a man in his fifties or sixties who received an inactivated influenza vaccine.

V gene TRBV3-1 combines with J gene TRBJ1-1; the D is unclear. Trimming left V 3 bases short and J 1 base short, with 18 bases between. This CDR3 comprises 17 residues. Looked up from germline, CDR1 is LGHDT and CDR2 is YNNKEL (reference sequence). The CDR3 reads CASSHPSSAGGNTEAFF. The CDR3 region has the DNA TGTGCCAGCAGCCATCCCAGCTCGGCGGGCGGGAACACTGAAGCTTTCTTT.

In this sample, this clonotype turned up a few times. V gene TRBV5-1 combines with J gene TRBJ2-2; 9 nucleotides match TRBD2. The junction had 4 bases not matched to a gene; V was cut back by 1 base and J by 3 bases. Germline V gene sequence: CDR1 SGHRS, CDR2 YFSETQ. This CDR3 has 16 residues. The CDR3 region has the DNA TGCGCCAGCAGCTTGATTAGCGGGGGTGACACCGGGGAGCTGTTTTTT. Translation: CASSLISGGDTGELFF.

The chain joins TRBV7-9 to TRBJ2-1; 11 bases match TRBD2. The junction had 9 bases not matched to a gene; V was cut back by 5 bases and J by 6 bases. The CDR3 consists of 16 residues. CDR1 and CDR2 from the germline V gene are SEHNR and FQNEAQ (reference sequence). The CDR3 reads CASSPSSGRTSNEQFF. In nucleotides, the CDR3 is TGTGCCAGCAGCCCATCTAGCGGGAGGACTTCCAATGAGCAGTTCTTC.

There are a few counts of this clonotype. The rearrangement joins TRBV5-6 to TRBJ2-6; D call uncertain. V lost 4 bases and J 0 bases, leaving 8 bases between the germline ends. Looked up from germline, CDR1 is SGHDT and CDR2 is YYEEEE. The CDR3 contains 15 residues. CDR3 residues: CASSPRSSGANVLTF. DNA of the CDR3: TGTGCCAGCAGCCCAAGGAGCTCTGGGGCCAACGTCCTGACTTTC.

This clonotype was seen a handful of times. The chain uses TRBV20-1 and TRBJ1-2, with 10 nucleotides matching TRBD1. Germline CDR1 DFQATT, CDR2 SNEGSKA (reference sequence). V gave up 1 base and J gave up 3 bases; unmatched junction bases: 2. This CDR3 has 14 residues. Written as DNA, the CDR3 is TGCAGTGCTAGAGGGACAGGGGGGCACTATGGCTACACCTTC. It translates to CSARGTGGHYGYTF.

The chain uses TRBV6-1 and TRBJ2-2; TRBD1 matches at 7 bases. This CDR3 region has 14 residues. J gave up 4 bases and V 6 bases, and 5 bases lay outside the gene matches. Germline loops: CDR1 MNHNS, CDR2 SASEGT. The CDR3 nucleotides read TGTGCCAGCAGGAAGACAGGGTTCACCGGGGAGCTGTTTTTT. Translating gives CASRKTGFTGELFF.

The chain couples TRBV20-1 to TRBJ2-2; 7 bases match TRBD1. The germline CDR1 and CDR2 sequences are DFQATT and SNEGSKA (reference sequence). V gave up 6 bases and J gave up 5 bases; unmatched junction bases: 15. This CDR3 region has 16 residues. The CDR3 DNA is TGCAGTGCGCACTCCGGGACAGCCTATTTTACCGGGGAGCTGTTTTTT. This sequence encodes CSAHSGTAYFTGELFF.

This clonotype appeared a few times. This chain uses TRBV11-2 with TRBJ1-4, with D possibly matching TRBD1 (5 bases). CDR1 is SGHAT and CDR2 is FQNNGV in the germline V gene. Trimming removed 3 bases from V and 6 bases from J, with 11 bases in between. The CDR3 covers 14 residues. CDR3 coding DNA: TGTGCCAGCAGCTTTCAGGGCGAATATGAAAAACTGTTTTTT. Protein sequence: CASSFQGEYEKLFF.

CDR3 protein: CASSPRGAPDNEQFF. Written as DNA, the CDR3 is TGTGCCAGCTCACCCCGGGGGGCGCCCGACAATGAGCAGTTCTTC. J is TRBJ2-1 and V is TRBV18; perhaps TRBD2 as D (7 bases). V was trimmed by 3 bases and J by 5 bases, leaving 14 bases between them. Germline V CDR1 and CDR2: KGHSH, LQKENI. This CDR3 region has 15 residues.

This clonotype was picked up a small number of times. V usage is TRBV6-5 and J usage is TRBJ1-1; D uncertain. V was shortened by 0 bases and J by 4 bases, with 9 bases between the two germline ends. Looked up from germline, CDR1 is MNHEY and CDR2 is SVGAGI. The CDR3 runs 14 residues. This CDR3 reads CASSYSGSGTEAFF. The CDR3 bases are TGTGCCAGCAGTTACTCAGGGTCGGGCACTGAAGCTTTCTTT.

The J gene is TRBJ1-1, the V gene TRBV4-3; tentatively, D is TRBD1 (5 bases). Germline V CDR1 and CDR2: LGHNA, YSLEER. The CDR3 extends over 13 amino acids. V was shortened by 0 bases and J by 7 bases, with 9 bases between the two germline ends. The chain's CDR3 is CASSQDFRVEAFF. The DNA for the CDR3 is TGCGCCAGCAGCCAAGATTTCAGGGTTGAAGCTTTCTTT.

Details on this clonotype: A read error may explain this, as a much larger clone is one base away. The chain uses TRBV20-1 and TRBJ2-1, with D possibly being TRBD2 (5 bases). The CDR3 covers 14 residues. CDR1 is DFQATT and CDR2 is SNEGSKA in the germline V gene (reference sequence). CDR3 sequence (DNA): TGCAGTGCCCTGGGCCGACTAAGCGACAATGAGCAGTCCTTC. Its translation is CSALGRLSDNEQSF.

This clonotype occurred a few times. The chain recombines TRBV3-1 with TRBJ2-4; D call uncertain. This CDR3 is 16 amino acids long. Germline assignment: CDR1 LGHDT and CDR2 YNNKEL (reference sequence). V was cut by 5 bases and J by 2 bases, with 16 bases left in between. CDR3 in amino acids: CASSWTSGGPKNIQYF. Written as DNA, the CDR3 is TGTGCCAGCAGCTGGACCTCGGGCGGACCCAAAAACATTCAGTACTTC.

The CDR3 sequence: CASSFAGGTPYNEQFF. The CDR3 region has the DNA TGTGCCAGCAGTTTCGCTGGCGGGACACCCTACAATGAGCAGTTCTTC. This chain links TRBV12-3 or TRBV12-4 with TRBJ2-1; TRBD1 or TRBD2 may be the D gene (6 bases each). Trimming cost V 3 bases and J 2 bases, with 14 bases left between them. CDR3 length equals 16 residues.

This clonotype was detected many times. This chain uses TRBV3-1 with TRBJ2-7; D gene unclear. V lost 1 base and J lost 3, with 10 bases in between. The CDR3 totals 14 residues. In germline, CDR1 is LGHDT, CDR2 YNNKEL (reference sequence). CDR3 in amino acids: CASSQVGSRYEQYF. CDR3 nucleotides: TGTGCCAGCAGCCAAGTAGGAAGTCGCTACGAGCAGTACTTC.

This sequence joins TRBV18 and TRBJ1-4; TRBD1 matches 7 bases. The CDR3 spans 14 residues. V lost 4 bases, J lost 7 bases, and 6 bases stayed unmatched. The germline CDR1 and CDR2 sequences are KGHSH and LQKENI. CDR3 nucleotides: TGTGCCAGCTCACGACAGGGAAAAGGTGAAAAACTGTTTTTT. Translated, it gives CASSRQGKGEKLFF.

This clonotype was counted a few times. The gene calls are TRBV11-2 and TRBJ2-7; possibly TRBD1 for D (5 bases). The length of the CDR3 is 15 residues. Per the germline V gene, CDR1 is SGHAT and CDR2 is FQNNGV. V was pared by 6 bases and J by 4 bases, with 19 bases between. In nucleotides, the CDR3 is TGTGCCAGCAGTCCTCAGGGTTTTTATGTGTACGAGCAGTACTTC. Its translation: CASSPQGFYVYEQYF.